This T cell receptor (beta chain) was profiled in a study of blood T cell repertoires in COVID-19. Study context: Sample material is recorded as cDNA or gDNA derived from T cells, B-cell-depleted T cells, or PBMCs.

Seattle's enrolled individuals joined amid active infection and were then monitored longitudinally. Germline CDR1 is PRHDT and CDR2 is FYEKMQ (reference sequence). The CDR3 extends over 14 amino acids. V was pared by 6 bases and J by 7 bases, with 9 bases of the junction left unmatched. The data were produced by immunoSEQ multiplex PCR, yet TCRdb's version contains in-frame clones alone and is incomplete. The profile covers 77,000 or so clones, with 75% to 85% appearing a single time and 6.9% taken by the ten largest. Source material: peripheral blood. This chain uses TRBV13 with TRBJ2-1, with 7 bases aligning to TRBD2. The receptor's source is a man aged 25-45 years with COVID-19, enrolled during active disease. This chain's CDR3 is CASRGGSVGNEQFF. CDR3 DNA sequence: TGTGCCAGCAGAGGCGGGAGTGTAGGGAATGAGCAGTTCTTC.